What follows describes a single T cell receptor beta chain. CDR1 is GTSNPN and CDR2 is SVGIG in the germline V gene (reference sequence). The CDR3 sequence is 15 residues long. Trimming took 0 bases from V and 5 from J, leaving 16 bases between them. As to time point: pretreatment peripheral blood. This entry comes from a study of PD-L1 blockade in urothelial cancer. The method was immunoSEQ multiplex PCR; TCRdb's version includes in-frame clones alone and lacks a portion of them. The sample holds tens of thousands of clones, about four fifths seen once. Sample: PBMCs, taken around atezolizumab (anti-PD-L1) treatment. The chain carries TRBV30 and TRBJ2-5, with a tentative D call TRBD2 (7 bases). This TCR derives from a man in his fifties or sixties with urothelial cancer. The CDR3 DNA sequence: TGTGCCTGGAGTGTACCACGGGGGGCGCGGGAGACCCAGTACTTC. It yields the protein CAWSVPRGARETQYF.